This T cell receptor beta chain appears in the sequencing data of a study of T-cell memory formation after mild COVID-19. General study points: The pre-infection memory compartment contained some responding clones, suggesting cross-reactive memory joined. Clones which contracted sat mainly in CM and EM if CD4+, and in EMRA if CD8+.

Germline CDR1 SGHDT, CDR2 YYEEEE. After removal of 3 bases from V and 2 bases from J, the junction contained 14 bases not matched to a gene. The CDR3 consists of 18 residues. TCRdb processed the 5' RACE reads anew with MiXCR; each CDR3 protein has one entry. The table has over 120,000 distinct CDR3 sequences, roughly 6.2% seen once; the top ten hold approximately 2.1%. This clonotype was picked up many times. What it binds is not known. Sequenced: PBMCs or a T cell subset sorted from them (not recorded which). The chain employs TRBV5-6 and TRBJ2-7; the match to TRBD1 covers 10 bases. This TCR came from an adult woman who had mild COVID-19 (a few samples of this study predate the infection). Cell type and time point are not known. CDR3 nucleotides: TGTGCCAGCAGCTCGAATCCCGGGACAGGGGTACGAGCCTACGAGCAGTACTTC. Encoded protein: CASSSNPGTGVRAYEQYF.